These 26 T cell receptor beta chains originate from one sample sequenced in a study of T cell responses to AZD1222 COVID-19 vaccine. Sequencing used immunoSEQ multiplex PCR; TCRdb keeps in-frame clones, though not all of them. The sample contains some 140,000 clones, 70% to 90% of which appear only once. The material sequenced was peripheral blood, taken on day 0 of AZD1222 vaccination. The receptors originated from an adult in good health.

This sequence joins TRBV5-1 and TRBJ2-1; D is unclear. This CDR3 has 13 residues. V was clipped by 3 bases and J by 6 bases, with 10 bases between them. CDR1 and CDR2 (germline): SGHRS, YFSETQ. CDR3 in amino acids: CASSSAVANEQFF. DNA for the CDR3: TGCGCCAGCAGCTCTGCCGTCGCCAATGAGCAGTTCTTC. The full variable domain, its missing parts supplied by reference TRBV5-1 and TRBJ2-1, is KAGVTQTPRYLIKTRGQQVTLSCSPISGHRSVSWYQQTPGQGLQFLFEYFSETQRNKGNFPGRFSGRQFSNSRSEMNVSTLELGDSALYLCASSSAVANEQFFGPGTRLTVL.

This chain uses TRBV29-1 with TRBJ1-3, with a weak D call TRBD1 (6 bases). Germline V CDR1 and CDR2: SQVTM, ANQGSEA. Deletions cut 7 bases from V and 2 bases from J, with 9 bases between. The CDR3 contains 12 residues. The CDR3 coding sequence is TGCAGCGCCCGGACAGCTGGAAACACCATATATTTT. Protein product: CSARTAGNTIYF.

The CDR3 reads CASSGPGTSGSYGQFF. The DNA for the CDR3 is TGTGCCAGCAGCGGTCCCGGGACTAGCGGGAGTTATGGGCAGTTCTTC. The chain carries TRBV4-2 and TRBJ2-1, with 14 bases that match TRBD2. V trimming: 5 bases; J trimming: 12 bases; junction bases outside the gene matches: 12. CDR3 length equals 16 residues. Per the germline V gene, CDR1 is LGHNA and CDR2 is YNFKEQ.

J is TRBJ2-2 and V is TRBV7-8; 12 bases map to TRBD2. V gave up 5 bases and J gave up 5 bases; unmatched junction bases: 18. The CDR3 runs 20 residues. Germline CDR1 and CDR2: SGHVS and FQNEAQ. The CDR3: CASSPDRLLAGGPGTGELFF. In DNA form, the CDR3 reads TGTGCCAGCAGCCCGGACCGGCTCCTAGCGGGAGGGCCAGGGACCGGGGAGCTGTTTTTT.

The V and J genes are TRBV7-2 and TRBJ1-2; D might be TRBD1 (6 bases). Germline loops: CDR1 SGHTA, CDR2 FQGNSA. The length of the CDR3 is 13 residues. V lost 2 bases to trimming and J lost 3 bases, with 7 bases between them. The CDR3 DNA reads TGTGCCAGCAGCTTAAGGGGGGACTATGGCTACACCTTC. Translated: CASSLRGDYGYTF. Drawing the rest from reference TRBV7-2 and TRBJ1-2, the complete variable domain is GAGVSQSPSNKVTEKGKDVELRCDPISGHTALYWYRQSLGQGLEFLIYFQGNSAPDKSGLPSDRFSAERTGGSVSTLTIQRTQQEDSAVYLCASSLRGDYGYTFGSGTRLTVV.

This clone has a single count. CDR3 sequence reads: CASSLAGPGHWNTEAFF. The CDR3 nucleotides are TGTGCCAGCAGCCTCGCTGGACCGGGACATTGGAACACTGAAGCTTTCTTT. This chain uses TRBV11-2 with TRBJ1-1; maybe TRBD1 (6 bases). The germline V and J ends were trimmed by 5 bases and 1 base, with 20 bases remaining between them. The CDR3 loop spans 17 amino acids. Germline lookup yields CDR1 SGHAT and CDR2 FQNNGV.

This clone was counted a few times. The V call is TRBV10-3, the J call TRBJ2-3, with D maybe TRBD2 (6 bases). The V end was cut by 0 bases, the J end by 4 bases, with 11 bases between. The CDR3 is 15 residues long. Germline-derived CDR1 and CDR2 are ENHRY and SYGVKD. CDR3 nucleotides: TGTGCCATCAGTGAGTCGATCGGAGGGTCAGATACGCAGTATTTT. The encoded protein is CAISESIGGSDTQYF.

The chain recombines TRBV19 with TRBJ2-5, with D perhaps TRBD1 (7 bases). Germline values: CDR1 LNHDA, CDR2 SQIVND (reference sequence). The V gene lost 3 bases and the J gene lost 0 bases, with 11 bases spanning the gap. CDR3 length: 15 residues. The CDR3 loop reads CASSIRGVDQETQYF. CDR3 DNA sequence: TGTGCCAGTAGTATCAGGGGGGTAGACCAAGAGACCCAGTACTTC.

The rearrangement uses TRBV11-2 and TRBJ2-5; D may be TRBD1 or TRBD2 (6 bases each). The V gene's germline CDR1 is SGHAT and CDR2 FQNNGV. V was cut by 5 bases and J by 2 bases, with 12 bases left in between. This CDR3 has 14 amino acids. The chain's CDR3 is CASSPLGGQETQYF. CDR3 sequence (DNA): TGTGCCAGCAGCCCACTAGGGGGGCAAGAGACCCAGTACTTC.

The CDR3 spells CASSRPLSYEQYF. The CDR3 DNA is TGTGCCAGCAGTAGGCCGCTCTCCTACGAGCAGTACTTC. The chain couples TRBV6-5 to TRBJ2-7; D is undetermined. Trimming pared 5 bases from V and 0 bases from J, leaving 8 bases between. The CDR3 is 13 residues long. Germline loops: CDR1 MNHEY, CDR2 SVGAGI.

This clone came up a few times. The V call is TRBV19, the J call TRBJ1-1; D is possibly TRBD1 (6 bases). The germline V and J ends were trimmed by 1 base and 4 bases, with 16 bases remaining between them. The length of the CDR3 is 16 residues. Germline-derived CDR1 and CDR2 are LNHDA and SQIVND (reference sequence). DNA of the CDR3: TGTGCCAGTAGTATAGCCGGCAGGGGTGCGAGCACTGAAGCTTTCTTT. This translates into CASSIAGRGASTEAFF.

The chain employs TRBV28 and TRBJ1-1, with D possibly TRBD1 on 6 matching bases. The CDR3 extends over 14 amino acids. Germline V CDR1 and CDR2: MDHEN, SYDVKM. V was pared by 3 bases and J by 5 bases, with 13 bases between. The CDR3, as DNA: TGTGCCAGCAGTTTTTCCGGGGGCGGTACTGAAGCTTTCTTT. Translation: CASSFSGGGTEAFF. Based on the CDR3 plus reference TRBV28 and TRBJ1-1, the full variable domain is DVKVTQSSRYLVKRTGEKVFLECVQDMDHENMFWYRQDPGLGLRLIYFSYDVKMKEKGDIPEGYSVSREKKERFSLILESASTNQTSMYLCASSFSGGGTEAFFGQGTRLTVV.

The chain links TRBV19 to TRBJ1-2; TRBD1 might be the D (5 bases). Germline V gives CDR1 LNHDA, CDR2 SQIVND (reference sequence). The CDR3 is 16 residues long. Trimming stripped 3 bases from V and 0 bases from J, with 14 bases between. In DNA, the CDR3 is TGTGCCAGTAGTATGTTGGGACCGTCAGCTAACTATGGCTACACCTTC. It is translated as CASSMLGPSANYGYTF.

This clone turned up a few times. The rearrangement joins TRBV7-3 to TRBJ2-1; weak D call: TRBD1 (6 bases). The CDR3 is made up of 13 amino acids. Trimming stripped 0 bases from V and 6 bases from J, with 6 bases between. CDR1 and CDR2 (germline): SGHTA, FQGTGA. CDR3 coding DNA: TGTGCCAGCAGCTTAACAGGGGGCAATGAGCAGTTCTTC. This gives the protein CASSLTGGNEQFF.

This clone appeared once. The chain couples TRBV4-3 to TRBJ2-7; TRBD1 or TRBD2 may be the D gene (6 bases each). Deletions cut 1 base from V and 5 bases from J, with 15 bases between. Germline CDR1 is LGHNA and CDR2 is YSLEER. The CDR3 length is 15 residues. The CDR3 bases are TGCGCCAGCAGCCAAGTCCACCGGGGGCCCCACGAGCAGTACTTC. Translation gives CASSQVHRGPHEQYF.

The V call is TRBV6-6, the J call TRBJ1-5; a possible D gene is TRBD1 (5 bases). The CDR3 sequence is 16 residues long. Deletions cut 5 bases from V and 2 bases from J, with 16 bases between. The germline V gene has CDR1 MNHNY and CDR2 SVGAGI (reference sequence). CDR3: CASSRRGDWGNQPQHF. Written as DNA, the CDR3 is TGTGCCAGCAGTCGCCGGGGGGACTGGGGCAATCAGCCCCAGCATTTT.

CDR3 loop: CASSQDAKVRSLGLYPNQPQHF. For the CDR3, the DNA is TGCGCCAGCAGCCAAGATGCCAAAGTCAGGTCATTAGGCCTTTACCCCAATCAGCCCCAGCATTTT. The rearrangement uses TRBV4-1 and TRBJ1-5; no firm D call. The CDR3 is 22 amino acids. V gave up 0 bases and J gave up 3 bases, with 30 bases separating them. Germline CDR1 MGHRA, CDR2 YSYEKL.

The chain couples TRBV14 to TRBJ2-5; 8 bases line up with TRBD1. The V gene's germline CDR1 is SGHDN and CDR2 FVKESK. The junction had 16 bases not matched to a gene; V was cut back by 0 bases and J by 1 base. This CDR3 contains 20 residues. CDR3 nucleotide sequence: TGTGCCAGCAGCCAAGATCATCTAGTTGGGGACAGGATGTTCCAAGAGACCCAGTACTTC. Translation: CASSQDHLVGDRMFQETQYF.

CDR3 nucleotide sequence: TGTGCCAGCAGCCAAGGCCTAGCGGGATCCTACAATGAGCAGTTCTTC. This gives the protein CASSQGLAGSYNEQFF. The chain uses TRBV3-1 (or the pseudogene TRBV3-2) and TRBJ2-1, with 9 bases matching TRBD2. Per germline, CDR1 LGHDT and CDR2 YNNKEL (reference sequence). This CDR3 has 16 amino acids. Trimming took 1 base from V and 1 from J; bases not matched to a gene: 2.

V is TRBV20-1 and J is TRBJ2-3; the D call may be TRBD1 or TRBD2 (5 bases each). There are 13 residues in the CDR3. Germline V gene data show CDR1 as DFQATT and CDR2 as SNEGSKA (reference sequence). With 3 bases removed from V and 6 bases from J, the gap between germline ends came to 13 bases. The CDR3 bases are TGCAGTGCTAGTATGGGGGTCGGGGATACGCAGTATTTT. As protein: CSASMGVGDTQYF.

The CDR3 region is CASSLHETQYF. The CDR3 nucleotides read TGTGCCAGCAGCCTCCATGAGACCCAGTACTTC. This rearrangement joins TRBV7-9 to TRBJ2-5; D is ambiguous. Per the germline V gene, CDR1 is SEHNR and CDR2 is FQNEAQ (reference sequence). V was shortened by 5 bases and J by 5 bases, with 6 bases between the two germline ends. The CDR3 runs 11 residues. Supplemented by reference TRBV7-9 and TRBJ2-5, the full variable domain reads DTGVSQNPRHKITKRGQNVTFRCDPISEHNRLYWYRQTLGQGPEFLTYFQNEAQLEKSRLLSDRFSAERPKGSFSTLEIQRTEQGDSAMYLCASSLHETQYFGPGTRLLVL.

The chain carries TRBV6-1 and TRBJ1-2; 9 nucleotides agree with TRBD1. The V and J ends lost 2 bases and 7 bases, in that order; junction bases with no gene match: 11. Germline CDR1 and CDR2: MNHNS and SASEGT. The CDR3 contains 16 residues. Here the CDR3 DNA reads TGTGCCAGCAGTGAACTACAGGACAGGGGTCGTGTTGGCTACACCTTC. Translation gives CASSELQDRGRVGYTF.

The chain has TRBV20-1 and TRBJ1-2; D is possibly TRBD1 (6 bases). This CDR3 contains 11 residues. Germline V gene data show CDR1 as DFQATT and CDR2 as SNEGSKA (reference sequence). The germline V and J ends were trimmed by 5 bases and 4 bases, with 8 bases remaining between them. As DNA, the CDR3 is TGCAGTGCTGCGGACAGCTATGGCTACACCTTC. It specifies CSAADSYGYTF.

The rearrangement joins TRBV25-1 to TRBJ2-7; 10 nucleotides match TRBD2. Trimming cost V 0 bases and J 4 bases; bases outside gene matches: 6. Germline loops: CDR1 MGHDK, CDR2 SYGVNS. The CDR3 is made up of 16 amino acids. CDR3 loop: CASSEYLASGSYEQYF. The CDR3, as DNA: TGTGCCAGCAGTGAATACCTGGCTAGCGGGAGTTACGAGCAGTACTTC.

The chain links TRBV13 to TRBJ2-7, with D maybe TRBD1 (5 bases). The CDR3 is 13 amino acids. Germline-derived CDR1 and CDR2 are PRHDT and FYEKMQ (reference sequence). Trimming stripped 5 bases from V and 2 bases from J, with 10 bases between. CDR3 in amino acids: CASSKDTTYEQYF. CDR3 bases: TGTGCCAGCAGCAAGGACACGACCTACGAGCAGTACTTC. Using reference TRBV13 and TRBJ2-7 for the parts outside the CDR3, the full variable domain is AAGVIQSPRHLIKEKRETATLKCYPIPRHDTVYWYQQGPGQDPQFLISFYEKMQSDKGSIPDRFSAQQFSDYHSELNMSSLELGDSALYFCASSKDTTYEQYFGPGTRLTVT.

The gene calls are TRBV5-1 and TRBJ2-7; D is undetermined. The CDR3 totals 16 residues. Trimming cost V 1 base and J 2 bases, with 16 bases left between them. The germline CDR1 and CDR2 sequences are SGHRS and YFSETQ. The CDR3 protein is CASSLFPALGPYEQYF. The CDR3 DNA reads as TGCGCCAGCAGCTTGTTTCCGGCCCTGGGCCCCTACGAGCAGTACTTC.